This TCR beta chain was sequenced for a study of Ad26.COV2.S vaccination and SARS-CoV-2 variants. Concerning this clone: What it binds is unknown.

TCRdb's copy holds only in-frame clones and misses some; the assay was immunoSEQ multiplex PCR. Among a few hundred thousand clones listed, approximately 90% were seen once. General study findings and limits: TCR breadth and depth estimates may have understated total T cell responses.

This CDR3 has 16 residues. V was trimmed by 2 bases and J by 2 bases, leaving 18 bases between them. The germline V gene has CDR1 GTSNPN and CDR2 SVGIG (reference sequence). Noted treatment: roughly 19 received Ad26.COV2.S at low or high dose, single or two shots; several received placebo; per-sample allocation not given. Sample collection was performed on day 63 after the first vaccine or placebo injection. Sequenced material: peripheral blood, taken in a trial of Ad26.COV2.S vaccine versus placebo. The sequence was obtained from a person between 18 and 65 years old who received the Ad26.COV2.S COVID-19 vaccine or a placebo. The chain joins TRBV30 to TRBJ2-5, with no clear D. Here the CDR3 DNA reads TGTGCCTGGAGTTCCCCCGAAAAGGGTCATCAAGAGACCCAGTACTTC. As protein: CAWSSPEKGHQETQYF.